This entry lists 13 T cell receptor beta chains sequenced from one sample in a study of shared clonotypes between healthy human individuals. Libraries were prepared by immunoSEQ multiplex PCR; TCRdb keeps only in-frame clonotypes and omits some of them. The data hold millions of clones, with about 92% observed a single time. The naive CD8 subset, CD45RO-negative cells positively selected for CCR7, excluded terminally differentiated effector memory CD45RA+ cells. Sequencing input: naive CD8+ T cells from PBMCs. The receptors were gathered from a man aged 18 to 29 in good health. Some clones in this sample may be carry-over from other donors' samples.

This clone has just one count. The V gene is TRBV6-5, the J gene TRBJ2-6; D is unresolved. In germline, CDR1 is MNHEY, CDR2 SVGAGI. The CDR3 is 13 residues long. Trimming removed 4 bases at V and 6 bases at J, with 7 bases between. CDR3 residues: CASSLNLANVLTF. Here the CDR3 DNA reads TGTGCCAGCAGTTTGAACCTGGCCAACGTCCTGACTTTC.

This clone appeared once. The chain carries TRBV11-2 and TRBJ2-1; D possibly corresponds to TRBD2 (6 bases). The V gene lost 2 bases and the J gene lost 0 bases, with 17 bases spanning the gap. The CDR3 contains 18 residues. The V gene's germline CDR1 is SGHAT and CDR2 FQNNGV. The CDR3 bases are TGTGCCAGCAGCTTAATTTATCTAGCGTTGAGCTCCTACAATGAGCAGTTCTTC. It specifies CASSLIYLALSSYNEQFF.

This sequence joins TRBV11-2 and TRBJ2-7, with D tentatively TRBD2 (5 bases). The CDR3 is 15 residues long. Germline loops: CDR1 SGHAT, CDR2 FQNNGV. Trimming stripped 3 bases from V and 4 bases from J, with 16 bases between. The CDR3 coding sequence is TGTGCCAGCAGCTTGACGGGATCCCTCAAGTACGAGCAGTACTTC. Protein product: CASSLTGSLKYEQYF.

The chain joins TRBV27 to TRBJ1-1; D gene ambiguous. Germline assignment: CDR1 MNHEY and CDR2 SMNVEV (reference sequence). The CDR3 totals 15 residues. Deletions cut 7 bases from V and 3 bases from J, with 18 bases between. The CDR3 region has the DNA TGTGCCAGCAAACCGACACCCCGTACGCACACTGAAGCTTTCTTT. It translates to CASKPTPRTHTEAFF.

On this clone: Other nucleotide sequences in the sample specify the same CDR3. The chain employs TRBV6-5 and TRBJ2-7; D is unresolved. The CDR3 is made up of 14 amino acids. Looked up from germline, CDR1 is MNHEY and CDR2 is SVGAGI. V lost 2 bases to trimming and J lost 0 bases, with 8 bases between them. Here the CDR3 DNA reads TGTGCCAGCAGTTACAATCCGAGCTCCTACGAGCAGTACTTC. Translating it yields CASSYNPSSYEQYF.

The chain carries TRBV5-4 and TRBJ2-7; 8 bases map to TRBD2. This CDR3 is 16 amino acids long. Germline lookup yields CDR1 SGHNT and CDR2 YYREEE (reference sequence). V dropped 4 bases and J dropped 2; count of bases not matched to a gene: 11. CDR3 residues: CASSPRLARGAYEQYF. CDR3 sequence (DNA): TGTGCCAGCAGCCCTCGACTAGCGCGAGGAGCCTACGAGCAGTACTTC.

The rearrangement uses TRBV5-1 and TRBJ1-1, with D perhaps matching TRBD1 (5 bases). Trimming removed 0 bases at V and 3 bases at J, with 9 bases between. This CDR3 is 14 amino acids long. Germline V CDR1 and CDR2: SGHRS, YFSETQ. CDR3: CASSLGGGDTEAFF. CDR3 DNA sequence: TGCGCCAGCAGCTTGGGTGGGGGAGACACTGAAGCTTTCTTT.

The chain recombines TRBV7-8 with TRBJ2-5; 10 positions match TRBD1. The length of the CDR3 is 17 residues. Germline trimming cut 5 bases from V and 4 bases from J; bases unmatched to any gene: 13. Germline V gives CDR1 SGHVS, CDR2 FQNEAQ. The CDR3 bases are TGTGCCAGCAGCCGGCGGGCCGGGACAGGGGTTGGAGAGACCCAGTACTTC. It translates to CASSRRAGTGVGETQYF. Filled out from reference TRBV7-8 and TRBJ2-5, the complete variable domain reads GAGVSQSPRYKVAKRGQDVALRCDPISGHVSLFWYQQALGQGPEFLTYFQNEAQLDKSGLPSDRFFAERPEGSVSTLKIQRTQQEDSAVYLCASSRRAGTGVGETQYFGPGTRLLVL.

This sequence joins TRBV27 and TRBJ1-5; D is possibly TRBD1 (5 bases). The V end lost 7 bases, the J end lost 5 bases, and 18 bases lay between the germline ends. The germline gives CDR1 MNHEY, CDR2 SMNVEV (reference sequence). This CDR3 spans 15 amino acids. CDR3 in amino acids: CASMPGPSGDQPQHF. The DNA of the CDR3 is TGTGCCAGCATGCCGGGGCCGTCTGGGGATCAGCCCCAGCATTTT.

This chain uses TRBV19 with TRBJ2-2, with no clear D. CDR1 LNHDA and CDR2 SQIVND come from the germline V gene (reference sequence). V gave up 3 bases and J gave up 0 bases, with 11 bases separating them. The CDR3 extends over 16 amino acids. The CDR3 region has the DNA TGTGCCAGTAGTATTCGGACCCAATCGAACACCGGGGAGCTGTTTTTT. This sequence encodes CASSIRTQSNTGELFF.

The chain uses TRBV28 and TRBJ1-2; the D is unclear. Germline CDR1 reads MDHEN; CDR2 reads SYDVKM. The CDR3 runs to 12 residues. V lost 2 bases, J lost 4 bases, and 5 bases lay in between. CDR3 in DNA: TGTGCCAGCAGTTTAGACACCTATGGCTACACCTTC. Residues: CASSLDTYGYTF.

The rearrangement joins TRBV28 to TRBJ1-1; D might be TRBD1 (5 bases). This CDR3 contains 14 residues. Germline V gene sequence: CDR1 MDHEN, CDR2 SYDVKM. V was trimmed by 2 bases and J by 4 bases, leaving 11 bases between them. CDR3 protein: CASSLGRAVTEAFF. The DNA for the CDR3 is TGTGCCAGCAGTTTAGGCAGGGCGGTCACTGAAGCTTTCTTT.

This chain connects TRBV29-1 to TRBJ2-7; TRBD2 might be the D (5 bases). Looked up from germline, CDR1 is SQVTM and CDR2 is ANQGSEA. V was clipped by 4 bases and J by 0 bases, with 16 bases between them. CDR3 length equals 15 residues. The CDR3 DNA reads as TGCAGCGTTGGAAGAGGGCGAGGGATCTCCTACGAGCAGTACTTC. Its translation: CSVGRGRGISYEQYF.